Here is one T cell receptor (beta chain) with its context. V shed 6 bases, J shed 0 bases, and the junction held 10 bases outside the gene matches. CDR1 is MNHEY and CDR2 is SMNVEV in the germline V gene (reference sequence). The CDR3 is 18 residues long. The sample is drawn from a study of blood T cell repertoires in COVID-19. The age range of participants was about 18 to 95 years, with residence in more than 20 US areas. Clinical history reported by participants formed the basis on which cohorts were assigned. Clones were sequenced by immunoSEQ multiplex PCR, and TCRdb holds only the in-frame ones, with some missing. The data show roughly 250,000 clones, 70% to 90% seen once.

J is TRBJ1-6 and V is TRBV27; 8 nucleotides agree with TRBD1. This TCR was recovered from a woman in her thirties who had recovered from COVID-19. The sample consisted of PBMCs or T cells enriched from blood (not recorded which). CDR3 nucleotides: TGTGCCAGCAGGCAGGGGACAGGCCTTAGCTCCTATAATTCACCCCTCCACTTT. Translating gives CASRQGTGLSSYNSPLHF.